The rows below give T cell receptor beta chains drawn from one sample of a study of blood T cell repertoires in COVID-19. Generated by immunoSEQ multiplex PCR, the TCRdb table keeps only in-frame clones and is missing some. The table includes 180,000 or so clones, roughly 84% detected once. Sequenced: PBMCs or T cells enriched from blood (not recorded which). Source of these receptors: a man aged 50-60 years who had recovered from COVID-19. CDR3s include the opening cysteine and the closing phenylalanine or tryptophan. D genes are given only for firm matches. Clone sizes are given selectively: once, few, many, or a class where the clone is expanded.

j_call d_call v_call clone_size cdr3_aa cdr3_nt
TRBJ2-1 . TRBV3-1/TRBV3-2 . CASSLGGYNEQFF TGTGCCAGCAGCCTCGGCGGGTACAATGAGCAGTTCTTC
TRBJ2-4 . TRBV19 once CASTERTGGTLAKNIQYF TGTGCCAGTACGGAACGGACAGGAGGGACGTTAGCCAAAAACATTCAGTACTTC
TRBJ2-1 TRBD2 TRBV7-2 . CASSPRSSGGAEQFF TGTGCCAGCAGCCCACGGTCTAGCGGGGGGGCTGAGCAGTTCTTC
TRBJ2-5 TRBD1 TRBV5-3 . CARRSIRSDREDETQYF TGTGCCAGAAGGTCAATCCGTTCGGACAGGGAGGACGAGACCCAGTACTTC
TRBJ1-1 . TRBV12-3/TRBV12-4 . CASRREGTEAFF TGTGCCAGCAGGCGTGAGGGCACTGAAGCTTTCTTT
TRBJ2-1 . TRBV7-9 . CASSSIQGFSYNEQFF TGTGCCAGCAGCTCTATACAGGGTTTTTCCTACAATGAGCAGTTCTTC
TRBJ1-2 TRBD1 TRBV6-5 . CASTSRGGLGYTF TGTGCCAGCACCTCACGAGGGGGCTTGGGCTACACCTTC
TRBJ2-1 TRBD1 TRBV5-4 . CASSLMWGQGASYNEQFF TGTGCCAGCAGCTTAATGTGGGGACAGGGGGCATCCTACAATGAGCAGTTCTTC
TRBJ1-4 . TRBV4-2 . CASSQDVAATNEKLFF TGTGCCAGCAGCCAAGACGTGGCAGCAACTAATGAAAAACTGTTTTTT
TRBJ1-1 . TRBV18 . CASSRDKNTEAFF TGTGCCAGCTCACGGGACAAGAACACTGAAGCTTTCTTT
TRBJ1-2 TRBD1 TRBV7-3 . CASSAAPPGGSNYGYTF TGTGCCAGCAGCGCCGCCCCGCCAGGGGGGTCGAACTATGGCTACACCTTC
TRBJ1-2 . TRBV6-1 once CASSEARGRGLSGYTF TGTGCCAGCAGTGAAGCGCGGGGGAGGGGGTTATCGGGCTACACCTTC
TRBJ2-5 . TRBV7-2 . CASSEAGAAQETQYF TGTGCCAGCAGCGAAGCGGGCGCCGCCCAAGAGACCCAGTACTTC
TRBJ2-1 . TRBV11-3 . CASSLDGESSYNEQFF TGTGCCAGCAGCTTAGATGGAGAAAGCTCCTACAATGAGCAGTTCTTC
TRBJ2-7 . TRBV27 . CASGPRVGGFGQYF TGTGCCAGCGGACCTCGGGTAGGGGGATTTGGGCAGTACTTC
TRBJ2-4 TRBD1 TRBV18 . CASSPTLGQGENIQYF TGTGCCAGCTCACCGACCCTGGGACAGGGTGAAAACATTCAGTACTTC
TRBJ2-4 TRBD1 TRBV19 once CASNRDSSKNIQYF TGTGCCAGTAACCGGGACAGTTCCAAAAACATTCAGTACTTC
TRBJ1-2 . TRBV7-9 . CASSKPQGGYTF TGTGCCAGCAGCAAGCCGCAGGGTGGCTACACCTTC
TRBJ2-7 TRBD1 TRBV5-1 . CASRWDRVNEQYF TGCGCCAGCAGGTGGGACAGGGTGAACGAGCAGTACTTC
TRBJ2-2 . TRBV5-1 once CASSGRITGELFF TGCGCCAGCAGCGGCAGGATCACCGGGGAGCTGTTTTTT
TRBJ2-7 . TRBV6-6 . CASSHSSARAYEQYF TGTGCCAGCAGCCACTCTAGCGCGCGAGCCTACGAGCAGTACTTC
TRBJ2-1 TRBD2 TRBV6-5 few CASSFEAGGFYEQFF TGTGCCAGCAGTTTTGAAGCGGGGGGGTTCTATGAGCAGTTCTTC
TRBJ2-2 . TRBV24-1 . CATSAPGNTGELFF TGTGCCACCAGTGCTCCCGGGAACACCGGGGAGCTGTTTTTT
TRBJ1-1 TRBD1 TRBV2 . CASTPSGQGWTEAFF TGTGCCAGCACCCCTTCGGGACAGGGTTGGACTGAAGCTTTCTTT
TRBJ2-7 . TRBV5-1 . CASRDGSSYEQYF TGCGCCAGCAGGGACGGGAGCTCCTACGAGCAGTACTTC
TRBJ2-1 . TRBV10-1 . CASSKGGGAGYNEQFF TGCGCCAGCAGTAAGGGCGGAGGGGCCGGCTACAATGAGCAGTTCTTC
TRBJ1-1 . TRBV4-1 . CASSQDPRGANTEAFF TGCGCCAGCAGCCAAGATCCGAGAGGAGCGAACACTGAAGCTTTCTTT
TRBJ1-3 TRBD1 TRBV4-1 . CASSQGDRGRSGNTIYF TGCGCCAGCAGCCAGGGGGACAGGGGGCGATCTGGAAACACCATATATTTT
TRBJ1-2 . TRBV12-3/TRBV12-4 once CASSPSYGYTF TGTGCCAGCAGTCCTAGCTATGGCTACACCTTC
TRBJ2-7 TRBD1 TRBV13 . CASQMIRDREHEQYF TGTGCCAGCCAAATGATCCGGGACAGGGAACACGAGCAGTACTTC
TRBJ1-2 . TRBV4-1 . CASSQQMMSSYGYTF TGCGCCAGCAGCCAACAGATGATGTCATCCTATGGCTACACCTTC
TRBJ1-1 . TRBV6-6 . CASKYGDRENTEAFF TGTGCCAGCAAATACGGCGACAGAGAGAACACTGAAGCTTTCTTT
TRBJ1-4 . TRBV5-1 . CASSLDRATNEKLFF TGCGCCAGCAGCTTGGACAGGGCAACTAATGAAAAACTGTTTTTT
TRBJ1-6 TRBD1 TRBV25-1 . CASTRTGVNNSPLHF TGTGCCAGCACCCGGACAGGGGTTAACAATTCACCCCTCCACTTT
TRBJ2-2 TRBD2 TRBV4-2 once CASSQGGSGGTGELFF TGTGCCAGCAGCCAAGGTGGATCGGGGGGCACCGGGGAGCTGTTTTTT
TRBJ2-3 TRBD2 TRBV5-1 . CASNAGGRDTQYF TGCGCCAGCAACGCGGGGGGGCGAGATACGCAGTATTTT
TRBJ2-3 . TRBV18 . CASSPKTRGDTQYF TGTGCCAGCTCACCCAAAACGAGGGGGGATACGCAGTATTTT
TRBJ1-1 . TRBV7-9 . CASRDTGSGNTEAFF TGTGCCAGCAGAGATACGGGGTCAGGGAACACTGAAGCTTTCTTT
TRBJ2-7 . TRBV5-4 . CASSLNREVEQYF TGTGCCAGCAGCTTAAACAGGGAAGTGGAGCAGTACTTC
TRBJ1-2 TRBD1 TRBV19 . CASSKSLYTGTGSNYGYTF TGTGCCAGTAGTAAATCCCTCTACACCGGGACAGGATCTAACTATGGCTACACCTTC
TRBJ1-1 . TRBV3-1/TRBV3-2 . CASSQDGGATEAFF TGTGCCAGCAGCCAAGATGGGGGGGCCACTGAAGCTTTCTTT
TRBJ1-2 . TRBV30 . CAWSDLSAKGDYGYTF TGTGCCTGGAGCGACCTCTCAGCCAAGGGAGACTATGGCTACACCTTC
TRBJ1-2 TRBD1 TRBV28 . CASSGDRGSGYTF TGTGCCAGCAGCGGGGACAGGGGAAGCGGCTACACCTTC
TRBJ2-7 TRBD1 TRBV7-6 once CASSRTGAQGEQYF TGTGCCAGCAGCCGGACAGGGGCTCAGGGCGAGCAGTACTTC
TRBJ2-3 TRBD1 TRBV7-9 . CASSGRQGTSTDTQYF TGTGCCAGCAGCGGCAGACAGGGAACCAGCACAGATACGCAGTATTTT
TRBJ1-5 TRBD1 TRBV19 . CASSTPFGQELNQPQHF TGTGCCAGTAGTACTCCCTTCGGACAGGAATTAAATCAGCCCCAGCATTTT
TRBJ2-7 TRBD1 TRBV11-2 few CASSTGQGNYEQYF TGTGCCAGCAGCACCGGACAGGGAAACTACGAGCAGTACTTC
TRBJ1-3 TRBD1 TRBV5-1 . CASSLGQGDGNTIYF TGCGCCAGCAGCCTGGGACAGGGCGACGGAAACACCATATATTTT
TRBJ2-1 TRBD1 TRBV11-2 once CASSFRQGADEQFF TGTGCCAGCAGCTTCCGGCAGGGGGCGGATGAGCAGTTCTTC
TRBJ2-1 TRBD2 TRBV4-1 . CASSQEGLAGPYNEQFF TGCGCCAGCAGCCAAGAGGGACTAGCGGGGCCTTACAATGAGCAGTTCTTC
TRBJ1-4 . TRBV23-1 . CASSQSAGTNEKLFF TGCGCCAGCAGTCAATCCGCAGGGACTAATGAAAAACTGTTTTTT
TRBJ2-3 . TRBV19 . CASSLSTVTDTQYF TGTGCCAGTAGTCTGTCGACAGTGACAGATACGCAGTATTTT
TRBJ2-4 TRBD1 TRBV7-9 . CASSTWDRGSIAKNIQYF TGTGCCAGCAGCACCTGGGACAGGGGTTCGATAGCCAAAAACATTCAGTACTTC